This T cell receptor (beta chain) was identified during a study of cytotoxic CD8 clonotypes in ibrutinib-treated CLL. The CDR3 runs to 9 residues. V was trimmed by 4 bases and J by 8 bases, leaving 3 bases between them. Germline V CDR1 and CDR2: SGHRS, YFSETQ. General study results and limits: Sustained-remission patients were sampled at different times than progressing patients were.

A word on this clone: Its antigen is not identified.

TCR beta libraries used about 2.2 micrograms of genomic DNA from cryopreserved PBMCs. The assay was immunoSEQ multiplex PCR, and TCRdb's table has in-frame clones only and misses some. The sample includes hundreds of thousands of clones, around 70% of them seen just once. This specimen was PBMCs, taken after 24 months of ibrutinib treatment. This sequence originates from a human donor with chronic lymphocytic leukemia. V is TRBV5-1 and J is TRBJ1-1; D not certain. DNA for the CDR3: TGCGCCAGCAGCGTCGAAGCTTTCTTT. Encoded protein: CASSVEAFF.